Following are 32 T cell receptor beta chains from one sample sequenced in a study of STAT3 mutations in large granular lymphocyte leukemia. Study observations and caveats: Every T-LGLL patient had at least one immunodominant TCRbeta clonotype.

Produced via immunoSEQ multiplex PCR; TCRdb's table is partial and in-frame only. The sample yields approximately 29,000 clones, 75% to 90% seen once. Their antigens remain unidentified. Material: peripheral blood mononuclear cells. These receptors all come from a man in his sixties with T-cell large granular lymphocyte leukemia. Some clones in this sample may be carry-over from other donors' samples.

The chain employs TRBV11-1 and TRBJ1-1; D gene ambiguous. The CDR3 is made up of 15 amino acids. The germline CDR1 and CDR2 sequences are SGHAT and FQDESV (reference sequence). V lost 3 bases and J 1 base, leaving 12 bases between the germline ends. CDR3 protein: CASSFPQRGNTEAFF. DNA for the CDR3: TGTGCCAGCAGCTTCCCTCAGCGGGGGAACACTGAAGCTTTCTTT. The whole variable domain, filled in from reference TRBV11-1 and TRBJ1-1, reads EAEVAQSPRYKITEKSQAVAFWCDPISGHATLYWYRQILGQGPELLVQFQDESVVDDSQLPKDRFSAERLKGVDSTLKIQPAELGDSAMYLCASSFPQRGNTEAFFGQGTRLTVV.

CDR3 in DNA: TGTGCCAGCAGCTTGGGGGGGCGGGGTGAAGCTTTCTTT. As protein: CASSLGGRGEAFF. This chain joins TRBV5-4 and TRBJ1-1, with D possibly being TRBD1 (6 bases). Germline V CDR1 and CDR2: SGHNT, YYREEE (reference sequence). The CDR3 consists of 13 residues. V dropped 0 bases and J dropped 7 bases, with 10 bases sitting between them.

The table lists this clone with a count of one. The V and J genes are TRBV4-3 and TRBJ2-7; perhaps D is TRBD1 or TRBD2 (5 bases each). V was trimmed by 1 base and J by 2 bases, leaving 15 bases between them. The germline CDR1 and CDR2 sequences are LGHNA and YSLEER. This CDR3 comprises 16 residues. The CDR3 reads CASSQGVAGSPYEQYF. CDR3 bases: TGCGCCAGCAGCCAAGGGGTGGCAGGGAGCCCCTACGAGCAGTACTTC.

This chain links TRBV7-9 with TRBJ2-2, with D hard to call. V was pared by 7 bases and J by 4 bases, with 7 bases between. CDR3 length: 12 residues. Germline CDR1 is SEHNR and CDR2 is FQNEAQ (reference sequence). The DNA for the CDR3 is TGTGCCAGCAACTGGGGCACCGGGGAGCTGTTTTTT. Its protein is CASNWGTGELFF.

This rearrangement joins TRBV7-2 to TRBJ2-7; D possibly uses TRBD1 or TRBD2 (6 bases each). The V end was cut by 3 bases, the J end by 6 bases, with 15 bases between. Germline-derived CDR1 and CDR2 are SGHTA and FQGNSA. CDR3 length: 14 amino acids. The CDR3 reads CASSFQTGAGEQYF. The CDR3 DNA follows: TGTGCCAGCAGCTTCCAGACAGGAGCGGGCGAGCAGTACTTC.

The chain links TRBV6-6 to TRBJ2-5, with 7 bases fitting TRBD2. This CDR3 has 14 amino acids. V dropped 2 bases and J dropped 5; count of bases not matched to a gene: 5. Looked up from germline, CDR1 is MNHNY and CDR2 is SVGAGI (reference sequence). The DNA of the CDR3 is TGTGCCAGCAGTTACCAATTGCGGGGGGAGACCCAGTACTTC. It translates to CASSYQLRGETQYF.

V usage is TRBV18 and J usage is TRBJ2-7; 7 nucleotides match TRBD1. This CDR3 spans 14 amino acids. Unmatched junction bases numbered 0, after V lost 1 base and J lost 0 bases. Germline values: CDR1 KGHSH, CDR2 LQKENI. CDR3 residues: CASSPRDSSYEQYF. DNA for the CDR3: TGTGCCAGCTCACCACGGGACAGCTCCTACGAGCAGTACTTC.

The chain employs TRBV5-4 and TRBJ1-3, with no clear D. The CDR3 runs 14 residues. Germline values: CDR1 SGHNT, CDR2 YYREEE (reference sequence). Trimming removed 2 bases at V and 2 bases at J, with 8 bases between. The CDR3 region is CASSFWGAGNTIYF. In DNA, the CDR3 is TGTGCCAGCAGCTTCTGGGGAGCTGGAAACACCATATATTTT.

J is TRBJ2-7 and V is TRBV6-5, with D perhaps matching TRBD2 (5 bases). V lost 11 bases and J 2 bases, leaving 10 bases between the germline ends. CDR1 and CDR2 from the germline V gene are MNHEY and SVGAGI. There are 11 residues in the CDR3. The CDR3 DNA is TGTGCCGCGGGCAAGACCTACGAGCAGTACTTC. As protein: CAAGKTYEQYF.

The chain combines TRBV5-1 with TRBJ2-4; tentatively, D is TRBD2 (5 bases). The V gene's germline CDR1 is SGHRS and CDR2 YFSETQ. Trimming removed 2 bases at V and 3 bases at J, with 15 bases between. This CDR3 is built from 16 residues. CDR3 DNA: TGCGCCAGCAGCTTTGGTCCCGGGGAAAGCAAAAACATTCAGTACTTC. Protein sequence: CASSFGPGESKNIQYF.

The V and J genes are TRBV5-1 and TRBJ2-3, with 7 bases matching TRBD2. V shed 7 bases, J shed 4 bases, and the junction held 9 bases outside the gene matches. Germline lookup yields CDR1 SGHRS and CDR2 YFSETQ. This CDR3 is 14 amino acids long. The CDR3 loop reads CASGPGGRPDTQYF. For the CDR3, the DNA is TGCGCCAGCGGCCCAGGCGGGAGACCAGATACGCAGTATTTT.

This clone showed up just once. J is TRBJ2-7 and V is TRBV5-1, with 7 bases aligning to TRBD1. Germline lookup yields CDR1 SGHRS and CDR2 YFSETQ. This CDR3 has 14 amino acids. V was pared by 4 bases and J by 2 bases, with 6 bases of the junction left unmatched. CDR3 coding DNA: TGCGCCAGCAGCGCCCTAGACAGGGCCTACGAGCAGTACTTC. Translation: CASSALDRAYEQYF.

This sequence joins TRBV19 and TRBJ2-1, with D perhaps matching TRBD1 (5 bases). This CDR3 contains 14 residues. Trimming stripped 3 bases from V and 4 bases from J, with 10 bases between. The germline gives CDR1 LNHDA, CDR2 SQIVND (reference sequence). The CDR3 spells CASSIQGSYNEQFF. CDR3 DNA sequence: TGTGCCAGTAGTATTCAGGGTTCTTACAATGAGCAGTTCTTC.

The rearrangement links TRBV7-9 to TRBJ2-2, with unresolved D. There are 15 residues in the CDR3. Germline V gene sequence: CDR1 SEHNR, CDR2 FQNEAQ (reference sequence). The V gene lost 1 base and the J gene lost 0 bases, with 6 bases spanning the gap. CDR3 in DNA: TGTGCCAGCAGCTTAGGGCTAGCGAACACCGGGGAGCTGTTTTTT. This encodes CASSLGLANTGELFF.

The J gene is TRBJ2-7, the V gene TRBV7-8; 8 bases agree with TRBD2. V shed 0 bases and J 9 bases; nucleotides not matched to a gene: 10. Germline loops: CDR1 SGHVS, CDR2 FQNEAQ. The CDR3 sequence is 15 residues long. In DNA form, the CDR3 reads TGTGCCAGCAGCTTAGCGCGTACTAGCGGTGGTGGGCAGTACTTC. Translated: CASSLARTSGGGQYF.

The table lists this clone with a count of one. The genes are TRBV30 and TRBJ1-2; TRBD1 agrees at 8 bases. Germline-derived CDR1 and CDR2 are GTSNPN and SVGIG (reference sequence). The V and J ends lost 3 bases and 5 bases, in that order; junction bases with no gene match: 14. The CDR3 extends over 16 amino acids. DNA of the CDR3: TGTGCCTGGAGCCGGGACAGGTCAATACAGGGATATGGCTACACCTTC. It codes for CAWSRDRSIQGYGYTF.

The CDR3 coding sequence is TGCGCCAGCACCCCCTCGCGGAGGGGGCAGGGAGAGCAGTACTTC. This codes for CASTPSRRGQGEQYF. The chain combines TRBV5-1 with TRBJ2-7; D possibly corresponds to TRBD1 (7 bases). CDR1 is SGHRS, CDR2 YFSETQ, per germline. The CDR3 has 15 amino acids. Trimming took off 6 bases at V and 7 bases at J, with 23 bases between the two ends.

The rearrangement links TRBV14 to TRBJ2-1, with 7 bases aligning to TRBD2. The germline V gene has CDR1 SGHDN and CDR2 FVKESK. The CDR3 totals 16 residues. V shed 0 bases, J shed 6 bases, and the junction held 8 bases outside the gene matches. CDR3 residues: CASSQDRLASFNEQFF. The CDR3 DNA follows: TGTGCCAGCAGCCAAGACCGACTAGCTTCTTTCAATGAGCAGTTCTTC. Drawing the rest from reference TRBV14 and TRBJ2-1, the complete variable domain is EAGVTQFPSHSVIEKGQTVTLRCDPISGHDNLYWYRRVMGKEIKFLLHFVKESKQDESGMPNNRFLAERTGGTYSTLKVQPAELEDSGVYFCASSQDRLASFNEQFFGPGTRLTVL.

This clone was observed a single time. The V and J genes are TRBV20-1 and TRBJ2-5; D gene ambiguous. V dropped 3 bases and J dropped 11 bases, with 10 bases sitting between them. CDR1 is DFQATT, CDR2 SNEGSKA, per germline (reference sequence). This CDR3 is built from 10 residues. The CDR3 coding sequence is TGCAGTGCTAGTCTAGTTGAGCAGTACTTC. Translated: CSASLVEQYF.

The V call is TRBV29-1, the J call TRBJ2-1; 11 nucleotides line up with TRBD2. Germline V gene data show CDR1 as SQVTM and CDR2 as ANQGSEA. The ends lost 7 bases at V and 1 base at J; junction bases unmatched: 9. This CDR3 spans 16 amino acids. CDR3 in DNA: TGCAGCGAGAGGCTAGCGGGAGGTTCTTCCTACAATGAGCAGTTCTTC. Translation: CSERLAGGSSYNEQFF.

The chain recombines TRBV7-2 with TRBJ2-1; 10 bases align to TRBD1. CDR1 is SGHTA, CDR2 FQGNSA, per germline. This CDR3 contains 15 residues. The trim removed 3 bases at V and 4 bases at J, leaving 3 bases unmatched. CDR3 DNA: TGTGCCAGCAGCTTCGACAGGGGGCCTTACAATGAGCAGTTCTTC. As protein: CASSFDRGPYNEQFF.

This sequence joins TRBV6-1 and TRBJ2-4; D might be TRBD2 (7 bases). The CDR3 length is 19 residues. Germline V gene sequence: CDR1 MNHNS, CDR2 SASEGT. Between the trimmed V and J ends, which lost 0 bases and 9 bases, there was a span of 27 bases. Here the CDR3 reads CASSEAALEGGTMVGIQYF. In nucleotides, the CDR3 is TGTGCCAGCAGTGAAGCCGCTCTAGAGGGGGGGACGATGGTGGGCATTCAGTACTTC.

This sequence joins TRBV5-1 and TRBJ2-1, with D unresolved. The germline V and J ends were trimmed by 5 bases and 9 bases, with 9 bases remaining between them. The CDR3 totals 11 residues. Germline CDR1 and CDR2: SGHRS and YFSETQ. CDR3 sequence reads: CASRMSGEQFF. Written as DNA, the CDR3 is TGCGCCAGCAGGATGTCTGGTGAGCAGTTCTTC.

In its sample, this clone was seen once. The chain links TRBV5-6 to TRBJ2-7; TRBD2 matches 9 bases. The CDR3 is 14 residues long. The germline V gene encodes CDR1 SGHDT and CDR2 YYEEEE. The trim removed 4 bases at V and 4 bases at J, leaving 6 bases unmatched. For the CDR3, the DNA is TGTGCCAGCAGCCAACCGGGACTAGCTTACGAGCAGTACTTC. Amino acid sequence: CASSQPGLAYEQYF.

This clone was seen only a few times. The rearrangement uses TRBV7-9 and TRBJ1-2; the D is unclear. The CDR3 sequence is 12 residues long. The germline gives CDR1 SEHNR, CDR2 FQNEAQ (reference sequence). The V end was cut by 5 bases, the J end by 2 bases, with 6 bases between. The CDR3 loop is CASSRGNYGYTF. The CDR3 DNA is TGTGCCAGCAGCCGGGGAAACTATGGCTACACCTTC.

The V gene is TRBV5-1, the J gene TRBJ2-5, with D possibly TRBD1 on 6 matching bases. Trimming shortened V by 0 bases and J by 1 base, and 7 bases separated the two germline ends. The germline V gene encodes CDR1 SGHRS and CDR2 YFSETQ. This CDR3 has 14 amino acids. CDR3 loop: CASSLDRVQETQYF. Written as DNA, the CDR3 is TGCGCCAGCAGCTTGGACAGGGTCCAAGAGACCCAGTACTTC.

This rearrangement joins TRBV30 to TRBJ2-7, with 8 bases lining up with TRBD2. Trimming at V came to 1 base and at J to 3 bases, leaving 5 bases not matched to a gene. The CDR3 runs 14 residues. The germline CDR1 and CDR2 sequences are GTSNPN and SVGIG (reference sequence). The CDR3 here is CAWSGASGYYEQYF. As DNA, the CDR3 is TGTGCCTGGAGTGGGGCTAGCGGGTACTACGAGCAGTACTTC.

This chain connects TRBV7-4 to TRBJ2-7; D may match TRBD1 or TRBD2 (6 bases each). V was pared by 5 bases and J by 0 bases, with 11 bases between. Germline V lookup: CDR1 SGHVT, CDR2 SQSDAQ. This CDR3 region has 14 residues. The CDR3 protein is CASSPGADSYEQYF. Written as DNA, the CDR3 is TGTGCCAGCAGCCCGGGGGCGGACTCCTACGAGCAGTACTTC.

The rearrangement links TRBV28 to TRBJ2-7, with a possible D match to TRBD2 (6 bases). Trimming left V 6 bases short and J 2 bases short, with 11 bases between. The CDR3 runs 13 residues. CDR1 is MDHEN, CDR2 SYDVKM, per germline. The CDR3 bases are TGTGCCAGCAGGGTGGGGGGACCCTACGAGCAGTACTTC. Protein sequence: CASRVGGPYEQYF. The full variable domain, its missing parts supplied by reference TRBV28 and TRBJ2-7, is DVKVTQSSRYLVKRTGEKVFLECVQDMDHENMFWYRQDPGLGLRLIYFSYDVKMKEKGDIPEGYSVSREKKERFSLILESASTNQTSMYLCASRVGGPYEQYFGPGTRLTVT.

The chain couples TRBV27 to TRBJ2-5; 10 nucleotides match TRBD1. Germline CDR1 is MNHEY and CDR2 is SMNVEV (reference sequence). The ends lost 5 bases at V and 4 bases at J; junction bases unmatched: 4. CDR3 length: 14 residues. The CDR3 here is CASSPGQGRETQYF. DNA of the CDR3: TGTGCCAGCAGTCCGGGACAGGGGAGAGAGACCCAGTACTTC.

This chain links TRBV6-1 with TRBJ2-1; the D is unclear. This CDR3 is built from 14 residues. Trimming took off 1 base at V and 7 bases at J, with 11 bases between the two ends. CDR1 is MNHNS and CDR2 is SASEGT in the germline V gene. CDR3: CASSEGGKGNEQFF. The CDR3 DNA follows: TGTGCCAGCAGTGAAGGAGGCAAAGGGAATGAGCAGTTCTTC.

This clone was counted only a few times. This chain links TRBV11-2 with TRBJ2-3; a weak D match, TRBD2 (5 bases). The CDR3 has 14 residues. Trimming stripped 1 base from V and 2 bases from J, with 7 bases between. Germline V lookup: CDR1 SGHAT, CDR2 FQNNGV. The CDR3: CASSLVAPTDTQYF. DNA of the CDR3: TGTGCCAGCAGCTTAGTAGCGCCCACAGATACGCAGTATTTT.